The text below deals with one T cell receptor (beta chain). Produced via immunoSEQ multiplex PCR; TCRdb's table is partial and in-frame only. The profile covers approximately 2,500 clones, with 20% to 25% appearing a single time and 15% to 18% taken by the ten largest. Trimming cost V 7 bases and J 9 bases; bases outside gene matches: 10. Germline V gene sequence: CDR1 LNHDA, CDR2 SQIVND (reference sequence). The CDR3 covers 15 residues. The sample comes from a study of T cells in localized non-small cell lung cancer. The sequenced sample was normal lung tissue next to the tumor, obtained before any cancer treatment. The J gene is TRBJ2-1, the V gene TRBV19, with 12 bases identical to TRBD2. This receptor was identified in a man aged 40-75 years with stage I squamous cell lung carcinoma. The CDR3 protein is CASIPTSGGPGEQFF. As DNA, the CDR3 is TGTGCCAGTATCCCCACTAGCGGGGGGCCGGGTGAGCAGTTCTTC. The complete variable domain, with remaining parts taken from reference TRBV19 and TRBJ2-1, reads DGGITQSPKYLFRKEGQNVTLSCEQNLNHDAMYWYRQDPGQGLRLIYYSQIVNDFQKGDIAEGYSVSREKKESFPLTVTSAQKNPTAFYLCASIPTSGGPGEQFFGPGTRLTVL.